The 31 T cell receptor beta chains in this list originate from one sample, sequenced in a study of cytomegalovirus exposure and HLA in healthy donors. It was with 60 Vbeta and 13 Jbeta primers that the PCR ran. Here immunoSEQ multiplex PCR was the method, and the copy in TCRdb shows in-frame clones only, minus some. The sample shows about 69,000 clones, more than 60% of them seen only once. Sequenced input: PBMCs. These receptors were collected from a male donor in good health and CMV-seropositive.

The CDR3 protein is CATLDRGRNEQFF. CDR3 nucleotide sequence: TGTGCCACCTTGGACAGGGGGAGAAATGAGCAGTTCTTC. The rearrangement joins TRBV6-5 to TRBJ2-1, with 10 positions matching TRBD1. Germline CDR1 reads MNHEY; CDR2 reads SVGAGI. The CDR3 has 13 amino acids. V gave up 10 bases and J gave up 7 bases; unmatched junction bases: 7.

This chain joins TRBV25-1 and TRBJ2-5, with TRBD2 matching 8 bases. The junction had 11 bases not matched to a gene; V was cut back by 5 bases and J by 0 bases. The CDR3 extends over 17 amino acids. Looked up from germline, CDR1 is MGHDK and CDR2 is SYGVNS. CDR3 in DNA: TGTGCCAGCAGTCCGACTCGGACTAGCAGGTACCAAGAGACCCAGTACTTC. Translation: CASSPTRTSRYQETQYF.

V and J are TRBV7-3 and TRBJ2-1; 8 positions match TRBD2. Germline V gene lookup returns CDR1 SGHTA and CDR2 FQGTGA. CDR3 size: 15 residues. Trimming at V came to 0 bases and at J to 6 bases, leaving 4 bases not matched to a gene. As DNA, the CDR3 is TGTGCCAGCAGCTTAACGGGCCTAGCGGGCAATGAGCAGTTCTTC. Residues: CASSLTGLAGNEQFF.

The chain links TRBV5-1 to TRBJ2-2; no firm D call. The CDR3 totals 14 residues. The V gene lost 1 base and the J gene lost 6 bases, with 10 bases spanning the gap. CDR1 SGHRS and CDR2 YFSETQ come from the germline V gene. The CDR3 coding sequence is TGCGCCAGCAGCTTGTTATTTCTTTCCGGGGAGCTGTTTTTT. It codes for CASSLLFLSGELFF.

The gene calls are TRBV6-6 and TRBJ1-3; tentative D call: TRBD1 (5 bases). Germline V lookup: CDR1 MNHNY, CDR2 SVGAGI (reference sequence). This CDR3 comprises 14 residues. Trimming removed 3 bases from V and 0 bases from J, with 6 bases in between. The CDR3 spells CASSYDSSGNTIYF. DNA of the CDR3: TGTGCCAGCAGTTATGACAGCTCTGGAAACACCATATATTTT.

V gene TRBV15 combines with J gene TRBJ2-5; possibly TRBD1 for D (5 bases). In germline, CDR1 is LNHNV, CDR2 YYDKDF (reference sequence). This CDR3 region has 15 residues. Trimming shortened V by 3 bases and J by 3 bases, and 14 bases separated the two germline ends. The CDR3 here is CATSSEDSSKETQYF. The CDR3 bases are TGTGCCACCAGCAGTGAAGACAGTAGTAAAGAGACCCAGTACTTC.

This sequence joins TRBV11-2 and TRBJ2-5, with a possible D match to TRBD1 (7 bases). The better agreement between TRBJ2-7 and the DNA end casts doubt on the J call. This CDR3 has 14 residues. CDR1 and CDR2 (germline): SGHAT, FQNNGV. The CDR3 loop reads CASSFGGGRSEQYF. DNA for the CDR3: TGTGCCAGCAGCTTTGGAGGGGGCCGTTCCGAGCAGTACTTC.

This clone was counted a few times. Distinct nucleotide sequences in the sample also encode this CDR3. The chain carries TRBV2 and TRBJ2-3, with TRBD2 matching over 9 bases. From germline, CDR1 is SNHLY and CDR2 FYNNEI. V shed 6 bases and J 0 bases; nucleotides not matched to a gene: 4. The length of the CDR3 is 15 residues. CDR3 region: CASRATSGSTDTQYF. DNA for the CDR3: TGTGCCAGCAGAGCGACTAGCGGAAGCACAGATACGCAGTATTTT.

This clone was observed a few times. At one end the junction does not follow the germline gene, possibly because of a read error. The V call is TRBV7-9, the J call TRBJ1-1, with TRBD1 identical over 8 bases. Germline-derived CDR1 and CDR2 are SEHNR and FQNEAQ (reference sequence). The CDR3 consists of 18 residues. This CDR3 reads CSSSFRGRTKRENTEAFF. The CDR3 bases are TGTTCCAGCAGCTTCAGGGGGCGGACGAAGCGGGAGAACACTGAAGCTTTCTTT.

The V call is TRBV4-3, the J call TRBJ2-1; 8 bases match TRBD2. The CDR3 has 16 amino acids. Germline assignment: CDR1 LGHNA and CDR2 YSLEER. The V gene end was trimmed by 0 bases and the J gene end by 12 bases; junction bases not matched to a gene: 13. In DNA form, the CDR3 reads TGCGCCAGCAGCCAAGATCGGTGGACTAGCAGAGGGCGGCAGTTCTTC. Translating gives CASSQDRWTSRGRQFF.

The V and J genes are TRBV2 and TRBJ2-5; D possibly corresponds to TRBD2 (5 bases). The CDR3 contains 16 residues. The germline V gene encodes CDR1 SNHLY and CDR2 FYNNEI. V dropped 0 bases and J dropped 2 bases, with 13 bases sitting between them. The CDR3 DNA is TGTGCCAGCAGTGAAGCGATAGGGAGACATCAAGAGACCCAGTACTTC. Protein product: CASSEAIGRHQETQYF.

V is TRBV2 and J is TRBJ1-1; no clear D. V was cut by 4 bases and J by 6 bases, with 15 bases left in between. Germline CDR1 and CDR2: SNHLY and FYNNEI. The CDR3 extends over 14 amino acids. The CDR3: CASSGVPGIAEAFF. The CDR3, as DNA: TGTGCCAGCAGTGGGGTCCCGGGAATCGCTGAAGCTTTCTTT.

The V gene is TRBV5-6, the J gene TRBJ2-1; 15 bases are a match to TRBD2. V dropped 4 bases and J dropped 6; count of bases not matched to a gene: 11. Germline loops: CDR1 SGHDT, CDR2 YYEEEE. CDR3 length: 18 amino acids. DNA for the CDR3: TGTGCCAGCAGCCAGGGACTAGCGGGAGGTCAAGGGGGCAATGAGCAGTTCTTC. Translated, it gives CASSQGLAGGQGGNEQFF.

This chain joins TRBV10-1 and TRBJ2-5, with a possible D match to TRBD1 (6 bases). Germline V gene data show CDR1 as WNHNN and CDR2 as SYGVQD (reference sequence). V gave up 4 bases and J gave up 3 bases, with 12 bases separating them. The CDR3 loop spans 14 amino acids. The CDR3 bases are TGCGCCAGCAGTGCTCAACAGGGAAAAGAGACCCAGTACTTC. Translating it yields CASSAQQGKETQYF.

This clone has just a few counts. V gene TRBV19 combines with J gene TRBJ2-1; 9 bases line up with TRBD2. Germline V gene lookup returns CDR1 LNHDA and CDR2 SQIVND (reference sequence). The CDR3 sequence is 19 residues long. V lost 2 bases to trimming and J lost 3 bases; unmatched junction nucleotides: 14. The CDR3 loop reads CASSITGFGSGGLYNEQFF. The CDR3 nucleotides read TGTGCCAGTAGTATAACGGGTTTTGGGAGCGGGGGGCTCTACAATGAGCAGTTCTTC. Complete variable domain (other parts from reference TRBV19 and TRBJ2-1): DGGITQSPKYLFRKEGQNVTLSCEQNLNHDAMYWYRQDPGQGLRLIYYSQIVNDFQKGDIAEGYSVSREKKESFPLTVTSAQKNPTAFYLCASSITGFGSGGLYNEQFFGPGTRLTVL.

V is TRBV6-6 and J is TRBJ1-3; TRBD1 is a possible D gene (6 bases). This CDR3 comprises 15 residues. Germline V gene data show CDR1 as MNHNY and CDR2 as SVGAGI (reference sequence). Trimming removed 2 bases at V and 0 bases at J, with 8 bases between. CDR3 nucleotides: TGTGCCAGCAGTTACGGACAGTCCTCTGGAAACACCATATATTTT. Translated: CASSYGQSSGNTIYF.

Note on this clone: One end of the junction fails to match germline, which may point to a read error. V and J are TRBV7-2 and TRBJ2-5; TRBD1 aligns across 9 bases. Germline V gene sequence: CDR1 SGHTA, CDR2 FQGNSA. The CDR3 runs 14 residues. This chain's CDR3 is CASSQLPGQGPQYF. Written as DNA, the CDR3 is TGCGCCAGCAGCCAGCTTCCGGGACAGGGCCCCCAGTACTTC. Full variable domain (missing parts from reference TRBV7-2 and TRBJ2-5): GAGVSQSPSNKVTEKGKDVELRCDPISGHTALYWYRQSLGQGLEFLIYFQGNSAPDKSGLPSDRFSAERTGGSVSTLTIQRTQQEDSAVYLCASSQLPGQGPQYFGPGTRLLVL.

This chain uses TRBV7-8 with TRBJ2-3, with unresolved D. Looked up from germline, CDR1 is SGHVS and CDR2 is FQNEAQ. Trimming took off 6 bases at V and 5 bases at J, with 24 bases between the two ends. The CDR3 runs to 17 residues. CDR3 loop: CASRILNTGAYEDTQYF. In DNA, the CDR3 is TGTGCCAGCAGAATTCTCAACACGGGTGCTTATGAAGATACGCAGTATTTT. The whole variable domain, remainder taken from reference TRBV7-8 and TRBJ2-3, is GAGVSQSPRYKVAKRGQDVALRCDPISGHVSLFWYQQALGQGPEFLTYFQNEAQLDKSGLPSDRFFAERPEGSVSTLKIQRTQQEDSAVYLCASRILNTGAYEDTQYFGPGTRLTVL.

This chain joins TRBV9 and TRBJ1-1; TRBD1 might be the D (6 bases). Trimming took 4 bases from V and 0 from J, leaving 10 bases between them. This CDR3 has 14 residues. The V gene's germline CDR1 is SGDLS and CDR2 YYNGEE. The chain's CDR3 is CASSTGQLNTEAFF. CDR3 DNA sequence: TGTGCCAGCAGCACCGGACAGTTGAACACTGAAGCTTTCTTT. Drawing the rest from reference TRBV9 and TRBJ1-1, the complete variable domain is DSGVTQTPKHLITATGQRVTLRCSPRSGDLSVYWYQQSLDQGLQFLIQYYNGEERAKGNILERFSAQQFPDLHSELNLSSLELGDSALYFCASSTGQLNTEAFFGQGTRLTVV.

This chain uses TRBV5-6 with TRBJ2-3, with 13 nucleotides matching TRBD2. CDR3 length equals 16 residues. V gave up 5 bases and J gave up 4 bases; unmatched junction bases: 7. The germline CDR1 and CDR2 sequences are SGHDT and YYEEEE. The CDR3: CASSFRTSGGADTQYF. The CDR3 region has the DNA TGTGCCAGCAGTTTTAGGACTAGCGGGGGTGCAGATACGCAGTATTTT.

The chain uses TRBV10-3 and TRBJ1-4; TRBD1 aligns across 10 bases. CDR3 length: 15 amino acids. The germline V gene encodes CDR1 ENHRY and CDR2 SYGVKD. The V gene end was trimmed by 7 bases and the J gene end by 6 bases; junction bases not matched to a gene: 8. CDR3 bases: TGTGCCATCAAACCAGGGGGACAGGGGCATGAAAAACTGTTTTTT. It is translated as CAIKPGGQGHEKLFF.

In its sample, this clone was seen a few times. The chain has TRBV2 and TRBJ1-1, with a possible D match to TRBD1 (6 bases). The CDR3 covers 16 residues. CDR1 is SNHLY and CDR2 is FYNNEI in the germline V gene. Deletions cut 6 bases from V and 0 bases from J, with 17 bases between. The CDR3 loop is CASSPADSFMNTEAFF. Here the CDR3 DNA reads TGTGCCAGCAGCCCAGCGGACAGTTTTATGAACACTGAAGCTTTCTTT.

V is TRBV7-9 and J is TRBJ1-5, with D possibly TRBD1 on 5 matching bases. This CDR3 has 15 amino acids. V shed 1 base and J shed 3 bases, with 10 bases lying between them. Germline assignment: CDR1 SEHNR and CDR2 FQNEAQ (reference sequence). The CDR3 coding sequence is TGTGCCAGCAGCTTAGGTCAGGGCATCAATCAGCCCCAGCATTTT. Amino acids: CASSLGQGINQPQHF.

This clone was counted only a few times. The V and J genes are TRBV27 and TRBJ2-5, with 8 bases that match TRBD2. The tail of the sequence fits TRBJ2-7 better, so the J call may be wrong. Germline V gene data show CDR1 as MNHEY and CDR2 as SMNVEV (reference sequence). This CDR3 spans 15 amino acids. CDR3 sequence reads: CASSWRSGGGGEQYF. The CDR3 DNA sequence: TGTGCCAGCAGTTGGAGAAGCGGGGGAGGGGGCGAGCAGTACTTC.

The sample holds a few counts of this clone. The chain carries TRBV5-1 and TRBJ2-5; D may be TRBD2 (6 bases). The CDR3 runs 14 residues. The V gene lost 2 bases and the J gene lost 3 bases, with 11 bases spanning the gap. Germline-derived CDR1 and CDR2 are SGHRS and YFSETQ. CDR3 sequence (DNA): TGCGCCAGCAGCTTCTACGGGGGTAAAGAGACCCAGTACTTC. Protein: CASSFYGGKETQYF.

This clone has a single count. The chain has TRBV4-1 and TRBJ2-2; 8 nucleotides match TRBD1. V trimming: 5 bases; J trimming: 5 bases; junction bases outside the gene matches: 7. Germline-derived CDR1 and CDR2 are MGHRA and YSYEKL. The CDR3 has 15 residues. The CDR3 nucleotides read TGCGCCAGCAGCTATGATAGGACAGGGACCGGGGAGCTGTTTTTT. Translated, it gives CASSYDRTGTGELFF.

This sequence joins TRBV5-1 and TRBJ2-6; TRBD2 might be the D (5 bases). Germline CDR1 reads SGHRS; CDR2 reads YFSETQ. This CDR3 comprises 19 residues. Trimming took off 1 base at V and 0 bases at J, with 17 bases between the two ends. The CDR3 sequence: CASSLSGPSRLSGANVLTF. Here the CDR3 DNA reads TGCGCCAGCAGCTTGAGCGGCCCTTCCCGACTCTCTGGGGCCAACGTCCTGACTTTC.

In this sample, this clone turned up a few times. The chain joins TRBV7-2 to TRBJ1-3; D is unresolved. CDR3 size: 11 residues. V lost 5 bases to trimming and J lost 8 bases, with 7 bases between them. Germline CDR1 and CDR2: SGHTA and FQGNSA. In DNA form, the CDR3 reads TGTGCCAGCAGCCAAATAGACACCATATATTTT. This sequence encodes CASSQIDTIYF.

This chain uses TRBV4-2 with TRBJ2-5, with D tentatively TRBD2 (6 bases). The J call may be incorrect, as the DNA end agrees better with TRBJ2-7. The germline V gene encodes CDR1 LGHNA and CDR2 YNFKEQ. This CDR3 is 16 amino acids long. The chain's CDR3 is CASSPLMGTGSYEQYF. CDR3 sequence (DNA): TGTGCCAGCAGCCCACTTATGGGGACTGGCTCCTACGAGCAGTACTTC.

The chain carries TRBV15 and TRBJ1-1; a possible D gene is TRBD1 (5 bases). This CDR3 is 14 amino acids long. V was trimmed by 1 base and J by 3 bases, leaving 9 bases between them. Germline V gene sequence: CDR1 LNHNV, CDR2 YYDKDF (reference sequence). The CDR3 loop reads CATSRGQTDTEAFF. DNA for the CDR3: TGTGCCACCAGCAGAGGACAGACCGACACTGAAGCTTTCTTT.

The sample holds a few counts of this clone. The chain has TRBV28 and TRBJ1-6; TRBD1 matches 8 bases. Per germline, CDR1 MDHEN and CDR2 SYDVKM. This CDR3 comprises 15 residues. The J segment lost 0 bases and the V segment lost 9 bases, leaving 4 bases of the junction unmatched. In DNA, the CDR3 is TGTGCCAGTCAGGGGGCCAGCTCCTATAATTCACCCCTCCACTTT. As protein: CASQGASSYNSPLHF.